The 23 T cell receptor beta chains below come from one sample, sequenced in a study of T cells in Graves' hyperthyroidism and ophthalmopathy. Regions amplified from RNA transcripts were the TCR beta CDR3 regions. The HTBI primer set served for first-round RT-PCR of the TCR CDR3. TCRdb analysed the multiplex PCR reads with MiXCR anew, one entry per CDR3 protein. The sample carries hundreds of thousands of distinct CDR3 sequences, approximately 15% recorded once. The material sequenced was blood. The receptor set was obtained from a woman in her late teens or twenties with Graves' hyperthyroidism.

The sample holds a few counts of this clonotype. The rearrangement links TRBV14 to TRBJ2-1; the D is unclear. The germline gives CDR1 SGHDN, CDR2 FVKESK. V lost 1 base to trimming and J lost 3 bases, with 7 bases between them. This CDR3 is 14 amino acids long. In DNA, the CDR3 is TGTGCCAGCAGCCAAGTACCCAACTACAATGAGCAGTTCTTC. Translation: CASSQVPNYNEQFF.

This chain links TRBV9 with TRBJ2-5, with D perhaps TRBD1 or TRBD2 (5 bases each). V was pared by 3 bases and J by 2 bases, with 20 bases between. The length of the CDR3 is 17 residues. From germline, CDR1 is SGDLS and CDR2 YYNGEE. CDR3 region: CASSASSSWGSQETQYF. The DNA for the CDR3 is TGTGCCAGCAGCGCAAGTAGTAGTTGGGGGTCTCAAGAGACCCAGTACTTC.

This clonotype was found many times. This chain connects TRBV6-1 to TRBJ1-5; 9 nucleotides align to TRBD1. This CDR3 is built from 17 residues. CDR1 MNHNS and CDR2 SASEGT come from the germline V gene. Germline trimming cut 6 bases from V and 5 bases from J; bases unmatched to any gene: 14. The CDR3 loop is CASRRGTGSVGDQPQHF. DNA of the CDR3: TGTGCCAGCAGGAGGGGGACAGGGAGCGTTGGCGATCAGCCCCAGCATTTT.

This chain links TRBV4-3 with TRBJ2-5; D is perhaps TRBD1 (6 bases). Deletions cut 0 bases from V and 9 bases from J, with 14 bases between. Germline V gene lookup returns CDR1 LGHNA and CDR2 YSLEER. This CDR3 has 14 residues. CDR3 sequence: CASSQEGNTGPQYF. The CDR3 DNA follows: TGCGCCAGCAGCCAAGAAGGGAACACAGGGCCCCAGTACTTC.

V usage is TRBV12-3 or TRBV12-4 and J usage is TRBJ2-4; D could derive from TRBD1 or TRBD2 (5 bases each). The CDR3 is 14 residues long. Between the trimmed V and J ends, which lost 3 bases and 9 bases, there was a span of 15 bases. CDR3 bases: TGTGCCAGCAGTTTGGGTTCGGGACGCAGCATTCAGTACTTC. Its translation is CASSLGSGRSIQYF.

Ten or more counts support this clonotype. The CDR3 region has the DNA TGCAGTGCTAGAGACACAGGGGTCTATGGCTACACCTTC. This encodes CSARDTGVYGYTF. The chain joins TRBV20-1 to TRBJ1-2; 7 bases line up with TRBD1. The CDR3 length is 13 residues. Unmatched junction bases numbered 2, after V lost 0 bases and J lost 4 bases. Germline lookup yields CDR1 DFQATT and CDR2 SNEGSKA (reference sequence).

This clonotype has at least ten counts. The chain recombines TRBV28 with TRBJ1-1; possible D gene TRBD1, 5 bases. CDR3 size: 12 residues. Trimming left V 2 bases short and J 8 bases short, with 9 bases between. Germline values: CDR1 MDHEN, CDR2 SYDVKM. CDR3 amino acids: CASSLEGREAFF. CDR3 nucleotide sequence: TGTGCCAGCAGTTTAGAGGGACGAGAAGCTTTCTTT.

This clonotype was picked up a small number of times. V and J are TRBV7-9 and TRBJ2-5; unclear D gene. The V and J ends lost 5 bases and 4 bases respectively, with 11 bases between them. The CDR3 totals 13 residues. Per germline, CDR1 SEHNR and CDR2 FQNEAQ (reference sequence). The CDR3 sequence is CASSRGSSETQYF. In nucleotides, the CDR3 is TGTGCCAGCAGCCGAGGTAGCTCAGAGACCCAGTACTTC.

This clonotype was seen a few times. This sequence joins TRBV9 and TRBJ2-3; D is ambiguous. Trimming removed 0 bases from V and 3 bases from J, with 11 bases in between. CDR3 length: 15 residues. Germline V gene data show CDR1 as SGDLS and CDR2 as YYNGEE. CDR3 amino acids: CASSVGNWHTDTQYF. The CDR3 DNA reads TGTGCCAGCAGCGTAGGCAACTGGCATACAGATACGCAGTATTTT.

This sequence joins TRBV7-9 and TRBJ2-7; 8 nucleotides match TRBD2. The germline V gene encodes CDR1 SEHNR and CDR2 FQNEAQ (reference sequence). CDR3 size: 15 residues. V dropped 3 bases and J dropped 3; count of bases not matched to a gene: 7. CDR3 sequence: CASSFFGGGSYEQYF. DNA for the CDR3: TGTGCCAGCAGCTTTTTTGGCGGGGGGAGCTACGAGCAGTACTTC.

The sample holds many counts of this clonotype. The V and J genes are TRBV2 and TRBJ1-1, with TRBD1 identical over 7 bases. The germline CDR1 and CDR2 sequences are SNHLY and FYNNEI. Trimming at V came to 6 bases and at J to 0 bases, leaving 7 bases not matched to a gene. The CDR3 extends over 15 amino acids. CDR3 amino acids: CASRTQGGMNTEAFF. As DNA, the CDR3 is TGTGCCAGCAGGACTCAGGGGGGTATGAACACTGAAGCTTTCTTT.

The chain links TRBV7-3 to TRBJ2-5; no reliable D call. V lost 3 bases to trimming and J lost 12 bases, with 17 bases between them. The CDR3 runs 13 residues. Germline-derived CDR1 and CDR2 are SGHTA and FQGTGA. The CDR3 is CASSLASTDQKYF. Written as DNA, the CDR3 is TGTGCCAGCAGCTTGGCCTCGACTGATCAAAAGTACTTC.

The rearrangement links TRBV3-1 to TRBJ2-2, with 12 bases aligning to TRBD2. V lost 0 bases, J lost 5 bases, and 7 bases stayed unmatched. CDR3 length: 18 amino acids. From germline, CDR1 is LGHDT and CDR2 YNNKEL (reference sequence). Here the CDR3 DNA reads TGTGCCAGCAGCCAAGAGGTTCTAGCGGGAGGGCTGACCGGGGAGCTGTTTTTT. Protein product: CASSQEVLAGGLTGELFF.

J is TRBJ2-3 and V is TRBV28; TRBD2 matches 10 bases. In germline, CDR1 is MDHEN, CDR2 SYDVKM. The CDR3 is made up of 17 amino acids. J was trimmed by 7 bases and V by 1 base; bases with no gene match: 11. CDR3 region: CASSLSSGTSENNTQYF. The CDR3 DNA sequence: TGTGCCAGCAGTTTATCTTCCGGGACTAGCGAGAACAATACGCAGTATTTT. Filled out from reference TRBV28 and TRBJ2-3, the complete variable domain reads DVKVTQSSRYLVKRTGEKVFLECVQDMDHENMFWYRQDPGLGLRLIYFSYDVKMKEKGDIPEGYSVSREKKERFSLILESASTNQTSMYLCASSLSSGTSENNTQYFGPGTRLTVL.

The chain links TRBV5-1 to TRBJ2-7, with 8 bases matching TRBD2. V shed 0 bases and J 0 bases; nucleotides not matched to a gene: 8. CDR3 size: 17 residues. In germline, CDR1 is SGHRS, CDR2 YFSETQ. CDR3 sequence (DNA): TGCGCCAGCAGCTTGGGAGGTGGTAGCGGGGCCTCCTACGAGCAGTACTTC. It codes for CASSLGGGSGASYEQYF.

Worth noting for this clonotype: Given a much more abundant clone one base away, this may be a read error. The CDR3 nucleotides read TGTGCCAGCAGTGGACGGTCTGGAAACACCATATATTTT. This encodes CASSGRSGNTIYF. The rearrangement joins TRBV12-3 or TRBV12-4 to TRBJ1-3; unclear D gene. Trimming took 5 bases from V and 1 from J, leaving 6 bases between them. The CDR3 has 13 amino acids.

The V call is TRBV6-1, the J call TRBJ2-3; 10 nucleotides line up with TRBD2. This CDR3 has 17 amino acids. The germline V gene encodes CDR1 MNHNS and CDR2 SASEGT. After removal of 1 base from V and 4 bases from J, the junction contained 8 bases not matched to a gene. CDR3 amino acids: CASSEGASGGRADTQYF. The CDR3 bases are TGTGCCAGCAGTGAAGGGGCTAGCGGGGGCCGGGCAGATACGCAGTATTTT.

In DNA form, the CDR3 reads TGTGCCAGCAGTTGGACTAGCGGGAGGTATGAGCAGTTCTTC. As protein: CASSWTSGRYEQFF. This sequence joins TRBV6-5 and TRBJ2-1; 14 bases map to TRBD2. The trim removed 4 bases at V and 8 bases at J, leaving 1 base unmatched. The CDR3 has 14 amino acids. Germline CDR1 reads MNHEY; CDR2 reads SVGAGI.

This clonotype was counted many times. The CDR3 protein is CASSFPGGSEQYF. In DNA form, the CDR3 reads TGTGCCAGCAGCTTCCCAGGGGGGAGCGAGCAGTACTTC. The J gene is TRBJ2-7, the V gene TRBV11-2, with D tentatively TRBD1 (7 bases). Germline loops: CDR1 SGHAT, CDR2 FQNNGV. CDR3 length: 13 amino acids. Trimming left V 3 bases short and J 6 bases short, with 12 bases between.

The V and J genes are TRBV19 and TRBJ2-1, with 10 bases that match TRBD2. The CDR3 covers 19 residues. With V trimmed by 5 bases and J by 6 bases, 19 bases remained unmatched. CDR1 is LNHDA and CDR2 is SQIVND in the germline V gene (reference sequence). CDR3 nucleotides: TGTGCCAGTAGTGGACCTAGCGGGAGCCCCGTTTGGGATGCCAATGAGCAGTTCTTC. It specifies CASSGPSGSPVWDANEQFF.

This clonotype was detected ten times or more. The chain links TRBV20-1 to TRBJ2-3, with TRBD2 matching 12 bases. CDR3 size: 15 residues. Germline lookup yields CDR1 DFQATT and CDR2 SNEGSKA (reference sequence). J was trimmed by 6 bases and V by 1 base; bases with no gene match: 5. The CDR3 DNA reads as TGCAGTGCTAGAGTTCTAGCGGGAGGGCCTGATACGCAGTATTTT. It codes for CSARVLAGGPDTQYF.

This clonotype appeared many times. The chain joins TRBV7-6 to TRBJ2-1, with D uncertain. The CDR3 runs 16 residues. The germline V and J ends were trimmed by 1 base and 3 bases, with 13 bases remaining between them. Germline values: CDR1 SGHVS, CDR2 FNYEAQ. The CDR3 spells CASSLERPTGYNEQFF. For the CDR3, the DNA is TGTGCCAGCAGCTTAGAGCGCCCAACCGGCTACAATGAGCAGTTCTTC.

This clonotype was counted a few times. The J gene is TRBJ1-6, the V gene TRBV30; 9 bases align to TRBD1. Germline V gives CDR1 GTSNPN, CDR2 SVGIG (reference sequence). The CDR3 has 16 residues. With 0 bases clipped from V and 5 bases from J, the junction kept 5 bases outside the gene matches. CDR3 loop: CAWSVGQGIHNSPLHF. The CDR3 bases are TGTGCCTGGAGTGTAGGACAGGGGATTCATAATTCACCCCTCCACTTT.